Each of the 18 T cell receptor beta chains below was sequenced from the same sample in a study of spatial heterogeneity in lung cancer. Their recognized antigens are unknown. TCRdb re-analysed the 5' RACE reads in MiXCR, keeping a single row per CDR3 protein. This table has some 96,000 distinct CDR3 sequences, 3.5% to 5% appearing once. As to time point: sample taken at primary tumor resection. Findings of the study overall: It was found that expanded intratumoral alpha and beta TCR counts tracked tumor mutation counts.

The sequencing here drew on lung tumor tissue, taken at surgery. These TCRs come from a male donor with early-stage non-small cell lung cancer.

This clonotype was picked up many times. The genes are TRBV6-1 and TRBJ1-2; D uncertain. CDR1 is MNHNS and CDR2 is SASEGT in the germline V gene. V lost 1 base and J 7 bases, leaving 7 bases between the germline ends. The CDR3 runs to 12 residues. The CDR3 is CASSEGWSGYTF. The DNA for the CDR3 is TGTGCCAGCAGTGAAGGATGGTCTGGCTACACCTTC.

This clonotype has only a few counts. The chain recombines TRBV6-1 with TRBJ2-7; D unresolved. Between the trimmed V and J ends, which lost 1 base and 5 bases, there was a span of 3 bases. Germline assignment: CDR1 MNHNS and CDR2 SASEGT. The CDR3 sequence is 11 residues long. The CDR3 DNA sequence: TGTGCCAGCAGTGAAGGTCACGAGCAGTACTTC. This sequence encodes CASSEGHEQYF.

The chain links TRBV5-1 to TRBJ1-1, with TRBD1 identical over 7 bases. The V gene's germline CDR1 is SGHRS and CDR2 YFSETQ. This CDR3 is built from 15 residues. V trimming: 5 bases; J trimming: 2 bases; junction bases outside the gene matches: 9. The CDR3 DNA reads as TGCGCCAGCAGTTGGGACAGTCCCAGAAACACTGAAGCTTTCTTT. It yields the protein CASSWDSPRNTEAFF.

This clonotype occurred many times. The chain uses TRBV12-3 or TRBV12-4 and TRBJ2-2; a weak D match, TRBD2 (6 bases). V lost 2 bases and J 6 bases, leaving 10 bases between the germline ends. The length of the CDR3 is 14 residues. CDR3 amino acids: CASSLRGTAGELFF. The CDR3 region has the DNA TGTGCCAGCAGTTTACGGGGGACGGCCGGGGAGCTGTTTTTT.

J is TRBJ2-3 and V is TRBV20-1, with TRBD2 identical over 9 bases. Looked up from germline, CDR1 is DFQATT and CDR2 is SNEGSKA (reference sequence). The CDR3 is 15 amino acids. The J segment lost 0 bases and the V segment lost 3 bases, leaving 4 bases of the junction unmatched. The CDR3 is CSASPGLASTDTQYF. CDR3 nucleotide sequence: TGCAGTGCTAGCCCCGGACTAGCGAGCACAGATACGCAGTATTTT.

This clonotype appeared many times. The chain combines TRBV5-1 with TRBJ2-1; D is unclear. CDR3 length: 15 amino acids. Trimming cost V 2 bases and J 0 bases, with 9 bases left between them. In germline, CDR1 is SGHRS, CDR2 YFSETQ. The DNA of the CDR3 is TGCGCCAGCAGCTTTCGCGAGAGCTCCTACAATGAGCAGTTCTTC. This encodes CASSFRESSYNEQFF.

This clonotype showed up many times. The chain couples TRBV5-1 to TRBJ2-1; 12 bases agree with TRBD1. The CDR3 extends over 14 amino acids. V lost 5 bases, J lost 7 bases, and 4 bases stayed unmatched. CDR1 and CDR2 from the germline V gene are SGHRS and YFSETQ. The CDR3 region has the DNA TGCGCCAGCAGGGGACAGGGGGCTTCGAATGAGCAGTTCTTC. This sequence encodes CASRGQGASNEQFF.

This clonotype came up many times. The rearrangement uses TRBV7-8 and TRBJ2-5; possible D gene TRBD2, 6 bases. V was trimmed by 5 bases and J by 5 bases, leaving 18 bases between them. Per germline, CDR1 SGHVS and CDR2 FQNEAQ. The CDR3 spans 15 residues. The CDR3 DNA follows: TGTGCCAGCAGCGACCGACTAGGCCACATGGAGACCCAGTACTTC. Its protein is CASSDRLGHMETQYF.

This clonotype has a count of ten or more. This sequence joins TRBV12-3 or TRBV12-4 and TRBJ1-1, with D uncertain. The CDR3 length is 15 residues. Deletions cut 1 base from V and 0 bases from J, with 9 bases between. The CDR3 reads CASSLGRRLNTEAFF. As DNA, the CDR3 is TGTGCCAGCAGTTTAGGTCGCAGGCTGAACACTGAAGCTTTCTTT.

This clonotype was seen at least ten times. The chain links TRBV20-1 to TRBJ1-1; no reliable D call. CDR3 length equals 13 residues. The germline V gene has CDR1 DFQATT and CDR2 SNEGSKA (reference sequence). V dropped 5 bases and J dropped 0 bases, with 10 bases sitting between them. CDR3 sequence: CSAAERMNTEAFF. In DNA, the CDR3 is TGCAGTGCTGCCGAGAGAATGAACACTGAAGCTTTCTTT.

This clonotype has a count of ten or more. This chain links TRBV13 with TRBJ2-1; D not certain. V lost 4 bases and J lost 9, with 10 bases in between. The CDR3 is 12 residues long. Germline values: CDR1 PRHDT, CDR2 FYEKMQ (reference sequence). The CDR3 region has the DNA TGTGCCAGCAGCTCCCGTGGGGTTGAGCAGTTCTTC. Its translation: CASSSRGVEQFF. The complete variable domain, with remaining parts taken from reference TRBV13 and TRBJ2-1, reads AAGVIQSPRHLIKEKRETATLKCYPIPRHDTVYWYQQGPGQDPQFLISFYEKMQSDKGSIPDRFSAQQFSDYHSELNMSSLELGDSALYFCASSSRGVEQFFGPGTRLTVL.

This clonotype was seen a handful of times. The chain combines TRBV29-1 with TRBJ2-7; the D is unclear. The V gene's germline CDR1 is SQVTM and CDR2 ANQGSEA. Trimming stripped 1 base from V and 4 bases from J, with 5 bases between. The CDR3 is 11 residues long. The CDR3 region is CSVEVVYEQYF. CDR3 nucleotides: TGCAGCGTTGAAGTGGTGTACGAGCAGTACTTC.

Note on this clonotype: A much larger clone differs from this one at a single base, so this may be a read error. CDR3: CASSGYGNTVYF. DNA of the CDR3: TGCGCCAGCAGTGGGTACGGAAACACCGTATATTTT. The chain joins TRBV5-1 to TRBJ1-3, with no clear D. This CDR3 is built from 12 residues. CDR1 and CDR2 (germline): SGHRS, YFSETQ.

The table lists this clonotype with many counts. The chain combines TRBV6-2 or TRBV6-3 with TRBJ2-6; TRBD1 might be the D (6 bases). In germline, CDR1 is MNHEY, CDR2 SVGEGT. CDR3 length: 17 amino acids. V lost 4 bases and J 6 bases, leaving 19 bases between the germline ends. CDR3 protein: CASSSIKTSGAANVLTF. The CDR3 bases are TGTGCCAGCAGTTCCATCAAGACATCAGGGGCGGCCAACGTCCTGACTTTC.

This clonotype was picked up many times. This chain joins TRBV7-9 and TRBJ1-4; TRBD1 might be the D (6 bases). Trimming stripped 10 bases from V and 6 bases from J, with 12 bases between. The length of the CDR3 is 12 residues. CDR1 is SEHNR, CDR2 FQNEAQ, per germline (reference sequence). The CDR3 loop reads CANGGPDEKLFF. CDR3 coding DNA: TGTGCCAATGGGGGGCCTGATGAAAAACTGTTTTTT.

This clonotype was detected many times. The V gene is TRBV6-1, the J gene TRBJ1-5, with D perhaps matching TRBD1 (6 bases). CDR3 length equals 16 residues. V lost 0 bases and J lost 0, with 9 bases in between. Germline assignment: CDR1 MNHNS and CDR2 SASEGT. Here the CDR3 DNA reads TGTGCCAGCAGTGAAGCCGGCAGGGGTAGCAATCAGCCCCAGCATTTT. Translating it yields CASSEAGRGSNQPQHF.

The table lists this clonotype with many counts. The chain employs TRBV3-1 and TRBJ1-1, with D maybe TRBD1 (6 bases). Trimming left V 4 bases short and J 3 bases short, with 9 bases between. The CDR3 is made up of 13 amino acids. Germline lookup yields CDR1 LGHDT and CDR2 YNNKEL (reference sequence). The chain's CDR3 is CASSLQGHTEAFF. CDR3 nucleotides: TGTGCCAGCAGCCTACAGGGACACACTGAAGCTTTCTTT.

This clonotype was picked up one time. This chain connects TRBV7-9 to TRBJ1-1; D is uncertain. The V gene lost 3 bases and the J gene lost 3 bases, with 8 bases spanning the gap. Germline V lookup: CDR1 SEHNR, CDR2 FQNEAQ (reference sequence). The CDR3 length is 13 residues. In DNA form, the CDR3 reads TGTGCCAGCAGCTTTGGTGATCACACTGAAGCTTTCTTT. Amino acids: CASSFGDHTEAFF.